This paragraph reports one T cell receptor beta chain. What it recognizes is unknown. PCR amplification relied on 60 Vbeta primers (plus 13 Jbeta primers). Assay used: immunoSEQ multiplex PCR; TCRdb lists only in-frame clones, some missing. This sample has approximately 100,000 clones, with 76% found just once. This entry comes from a study of cytomegalovirus exposure and HLA in healthy donors. Study-wide findings and caveats: Reportedly, TCR beta sequences accurately predicted HLA-A and HLA-B alleles in most subjects.

Germline V lookup: CDR1 SGDLS, CDR2 YYNGEE. V gave up 6 bases and J gave up 6 bases; unmatched junction bases: 10. The CDR3 length is 15 residues. The sequence was collected from a woman in her late teens or twenties in good health and CMV-seropositive. V and J are TRBV9 and TRBJ1-4, with 8 bases lining up with TRBD1. Sequences were obtained from PBMCs. CDR3 sequence: CASTGGDRGYEKLFF. CDR3 DNA: TGTGCCAGCACCGGGGGAGACAGGGGTTATGAAAAACTGTTTTTT.